These T cell receptor beta chains were read from a single sample in a study of blood T cell repertoires in COVID-19. Profiling relied on immunoSEQ multiplex PCR, and the TCRdb table lists in-frame clones only, not all of them. The sample lists around 100,000 clones; around 90% were seen once. Sequencing was done on a sample of peripheral blood. All receptors derive from a man aged 55 to 70 with COVID-19, enrolled during active disease. Both conserved end residues are part of each CDR3. The D gene is left open where the match is weak. Size tells how often a clone was seen (once, few, many) or the class of an expanded clone, and some rows leave it out.

abundance: once
d_gene: NA
v_gene: TRBV3-1/TRBV3-2
len: 13
j_gene: TRBJ1-5
CDR3nt: TGTGCCAGCAGCCCCTCCCGCAATCAGCCCCAGCATTTT
CDR3aa: CASSPSRNQPQHF

abundance: few
d_gene: TRBD1
v_gene: TRBV28
len: 14
j_gene: TRBJ1-2
CDR3nt: TGTGCCAGCAGTTCTTGGGGGGACAGCCATGGCTACACCTTC
CDR3aa: CASSSWGDSHGYTF

abundance: NA
d_gene: NA
v_gene: TRBV6-1
len: 15
j_gene: TRBJ2-7
CDR3nt: TGTGCCAGCAGTGAAGGGTCCGGGGAGTCCTACGAGCAGTACTTC
CDR3aa: CASSEGSGESYEQYF

abundance: NA
d_gene: TRBD1
v_gene: TRBV5-1
len: 13
j_gene: TRBJ1-6
CDR3nt: TGCGCCAGCAGAGAGACAGGGGGGTCCCCCCTCCACTTT
CDR3aa: CASRETGGSPLHF

abundance: NA
d_gene: NA
v_gene: TRBV5-8
len: 15
j_gene: TRBJ1-2
CDR3nt: TGTGCCACCGTTCCCTACGACAGGTCTTGGAATGGCTACACCTTC
CDR3aa: CATVPYDRSWNGYTF

abundance: NA
d_gene: NA
v_gene: TRBV6-6
len: 14
j_gene: TRBJ2-5
CDR3nt: TGTGCCAGCAGTTACTACGGGACTGGAGAGACCCAGTACTTC
CDR3aa: CASSYYGTGETQYF

abundance: NA
d_gene: NA
v_gene: TRBV2
len: 14
j_gene: TRBJ2-1
CDR3nt: TGTGCCAGCAGTCTAGCGATACATCAGGATGAGCAGTTCTTC
CDR3aa: CASSLAIHQDEQFF

abundance: NA
d_gene: TRBD1
v_gene: TRBV10-2
len: 14
j_gene: TRBJ2-7
CDR3nt: TGCGCCAGCAAAAGGACAGGACAGTCCTACGAGCAGTACTTC
CDR3aa: CASKRTGQSYEQYF

abundance: NA
d_gene: NA
v_gene: TRBV6-1
len: 12
j_gene: TRBJ2-5
CDR3nt: TGTGCCAGCAGTTCCGGCGGAGAGACCCAGTACTTC
CDR3aa: CASSSGGETQYF

abundance: NA
d_gene: NA
v_gene: TRBV7-9
len: 15
j_gene: TRBJ1-5
CDR3nt: TGTGCCAGCAGCCTCGGGCAGGGGAGGGATCAGCCCCAGCATTTT
CDR3aa: CASSLGQGRDQPQHF

abundance: NA
d_gene: NA
v_gene: TRBV9
len: 14
j_gene: TRBJ2-7
CDR3nt: TGTGCCAGCAGCGTAGGGCAGGGACTCGGCGAGCAGTACTTC
CDR3aa: CASSVGQGLGEQYF

abundance: NA
d_gene: TRBD1
v_gene: TRBV3-1/TRBV3-2
len: 18
j_gene: TRBJ2-5
CDR3nt: TGTGCCAGCAGCCAAGATATTTCGTCGGACAGGGGGATGGAGACCCAGTACTTC
CDR3aa: CASSQDISSDRGMETQYF

abundance: few
d_gene: NA
v_gene: TRBV19
len: 11
j_gene: TRBJ1-1
CDR3nt: TGTGCCAGCTCTCGAGAGACTGAAGCTTTCTTT
CDR3aa: CASSRETEAFF

abundance: NA
d_gene: NA
v_gene: TRBV9
len: 13
j_gene: TRBJ2-2
CDR3nt: TGTGCCAGCAGCGTTGGCCCCGCCGGGGAGCTGTTTTTT
CDR3aa: CASSVGPAGELFF

abundance: NA
d_gene: NA
v_gene: TRBV6-5
len: 15
j_gene: TRBJ1-1
CDR3nt: TGTGCCAGCAGTTACTCCTCAGGGATGAACACTGAAGCTTTCTTT
CDR3aa: CASSYSSGMNTEAFF